By proportion, the clone carrying this T cell receptor (beta chain) is medium-sized (0.01 to 0.1%). This table comes from immunoSEQ multiplex PCR, and its TCRdb copy is limited to in-frame clones, with some not included. The table records 53,000 or so clones, about 82% of them present only once. The entry originates in a study of technical replicates of blood from a handful of donors. This CDR3 comprises 15 residues. Trimming pared 1 base from V and 1 base from J, leaving 8 bases between. CDR1 LGHNA and CDR2 YSLEER come from the germline V gene. Material: PBMCs. This chain joins TRBV4-3 and TRBJ2-1; D is unclear. The sequence was collected from a human donor in good health. Some clones in this sample may be carry-over from other donors' samples. CDR3 nucleotide sequence: TGCGCCAGCAGCCAAGGGGCAGCATCCTACAATGAGCAGTTCTTC. Protein product: CASSQGAASYNEQFF.